These 4 T cell receptor beta chains were sequenced from one sample in a study of PD-L1 blockade in urothelial cancer. As to time point: pretreatment peripheral blood. Method: immunoSEQ multiplex PCR; TCRdb's copy keeps in-frame clones and lacks some. The sample holds some 65,000 clones; approximately 80% are singletons and the top ten take 3.2%. Sequencing was performed on PBMCs, taken around atezolizumab (anti-PD-L1) treatment. The receptors were gathered from a man in his 70s with urothelial cancer.

The gene calls are TRBV6-5 and TRBJ1-3, with D uncertain. Trimming took 8 bases from V and 0 from J, leaving 14 bases between them. The CDR3 is made up of 15 amino acids. Germline CDR1 is MNHEY and CDR2 is SVGAGI. The CDR3 sequence is CASQPDPGSGNTIYF. CDR3 in DNA: TGTGCCAGCCAGCCGGATCCAGGCTCTGGAAACACCATATATTTT.

The chain uses TRBV10-3 and TRBJ2-5; a weak D match, TRBD2 (5 bases). CDR3 length equals 13 residues. Germline assignment: CDR1 ENHRY and CDR2 SYGVKD. Trimming took off 0 bases at V and 3 bases at J, with 5 bases between the two ends. CDR3: CAISESREETQYF. The DNA for the CDR3 is TGTGCCATCAGTGAGTCGAGGGAAGAGACCCAGTACTTC.

The J gene is TRBJ2-1, the V gene TRBV7-2; D is possibly TRBD1 (5 bases). Germline CDR1 and CDR2: SGHTA and FQGNSA. The V end lost 5 bases, the J end lost 0 bases, and 11 bases lay between the germline ends. The CDR3 has 15 residues. The CDR3 loop reads CASSHWGFSYNEQFF. In DNA form, the CDR3 reads TGTGCCAGCAGCCACTGGGGCTTCTCCTACAATGAGCAGTTCTTC. Combining the CDR3 with reference TRBV7-2 and TRBJ2-1 gives the whole variable domain GAGVSQSPSNKVTEKGKDVELRCDPISGHTALYWYRQSLGQGLEFLIYFQGNSAPDKSGLPSDRFSAERTGGSVSTLTIQRTQQEDSAVYLCASSHWGFSYNEQFFGPGTRLTVL.

The chain carries TRBV7-9 and TRBJ2-1, with 10 bases lining up with TRBD1. Trimming at V came to 5 bases and at J to 2 bases, leaving 3 bases not matched to a gene. This CDR3 comprises 15 residues. The V gene's germline CDR1 is SEHNR and CDR2 FQNEAQ (reference sequence). CDR3 in amino acids: CASSPTGGAYNEQFF. CDR3 DNA sequence: TGTGCCAGCAGCCCGACAGGGGGCGCCTACAATGAGCAGTTCTTC. Filled out from reference TRBV7-9 and TRBJ2-1, the complete variable domain reads DTGVSQNPRHKITKRGQNVTFRCDPISEHNRLYWYRQTLGQGPEFLTYFQNEAQLEKSRLLSDRFSAERPKGSFSTLEIQRTEQGDSAMYLCASSPTGGAYNEQFFGPGTRLTVL.